The 19 T cell receptor beta chains listed next were all sequenced from one sample in a study of monozygotic twins with inflammatory bowel disease. After re-calling the 5' RACE reads, TCRdb lists one entry per CDR3 protein, DNA absent. The sample has about 450,000 distinct CDR3 sequences. The material sequenced was blood. These receptors were obtained from a human donor with ulcerative colitis or Crohn's disease, or a healthy co-twin of an affected twin (not recorded which).

V and J are TRBV7-8 and TRBJ2-1; absent DNA, TCRdb's TRBD2 call cannot be checked. There are 15 residues in the CDR3. Per the germline V gene, CDR1 is SGHVS and CDR2 is FQNEAQ. The CDR3 here is CASSPLTSGSYEQFF.

This chain uses TRBV7-9 with TRBJ1-1; TCRdb's D call of TRBD1 is untestable without DNA. The CDR3 runs to 16 residues. Germline CDR1 and CDR2: SEHNR and FQNEAQ (reference sequence). The CDR3 protein is CASSLVGSGITSVAFF.

The chain uses TRBV12-3 or TRBV12-4 and TRBJ1-4; TCRdb calls TRBD1, which cannot be checked without DNA. The CDR3 has 14 amino acids. This CDR3 is CASSRTGLKEKLFF.

The V gene is TRBV6-1, the J gene TRBJ2-7. Germline CDR1 reads MNHNS; CDR2 reads SASEGT. This CDR3 spans 11 amino acids. The CDR3 spells CASSEVSAEYF.

This CDR3 is CASSQVPQGYEQFF. This sequence joins TRBV3-1 and TRBJ2-1; lacking DNA, the TRBD1 call made by TCRdb goes unchecked. The germline V gene has CDR1 LGHDT and CDR2 YNNKEL (reference sequence). This CDR3 contains 14 residues.

The genes are TRBV30 and TRBJ2-1. The CDR3 consists of 12 residues. Germline values: CDR1 GTSNPN, CDR2 SVGIG (reference sequence). This CDR3 reads CAWSPKFNEQFF.

This rearrangement joins TRBV21-1 to TRBJ2-1; the D gene TCRdb calls, TRBD2, cannot be checked with no DNA. TRBV21-1 is marked as a pseudogene. The CDR3 spans 17 residues. CDR3 sequence reads: CASSKPCLAGGPNEQFF.

The chain is built from TRBV15 and TRBJ2-7; the TRBD1 assignment by TCRdb is unverifiable without DNA. This CDR3 comprises 17 residues. Per germline, CDR1 LNHNV and CDR2 YYDKDF (reference sequence). The CDR3 spells CATSRSNIDGTPYEQYF.

The chain employs TRBV7-2 and TRBJ1-2. Germline V lookup: CDR1 SGHTA, CDR2 FQGNSA. The CDR3 length is 16 residues. CDR3 region: CASSPAAGRGLVGYTF. The complete variable domain, with remaining parts taken from reference TRBV7-2 and TRBJ1-2, reads GAGVSQSPSNKVTEKGKDVELRCDPISGHTALYWYRQSLGQGLEFLIYFQGNSAPDKSGLPSDRFSAERTGGSVSTLTIQRTQQEDSAVYLCASSPAAGRGLVGYTFGSGTRLTVV.

This chain's CDR3 is CASKRTHQNTEAFF. The J gene is TRBJ1-1, the V gene TRBV19. The CDR3 spans 14 residues. Germline values: CDR1 LNHDA, CDR2 SQIVND (reference sequence).

The chain carries TRBV7-2 and TRBJ2-3; TCRdb calls TRBD1, which cannot be checked without DNA. Per the germline V gene, CDR1 is SGHTA and CDR2 is FQGNSA. This CDR3 comprises 16 residues. CDR3 in amino acids: CASSLGPPGATDTQYF.

The V and J genes are TRBV6-6 and TRBJ2-1. CDR3 size: 13 residues. In germline, CDR1 is MNHNY, CDR2 SVGAGI (reference sequence). This chain's CDR3 is CASIYSLYNEQFF.

The V and J genes are TRBV9 and TRBJ1-4; TCRdb lists TRBD1, though no DNA is available to test this call. Germline loops: CDR1 SGDLS, CDR2 YYNGEE. There are 18 residues in the CDR3. Here the CDR3 reads CASSVGMGQGATNEKLFF.

The V gene is TRBV27, the J gene TRBJ2-7; the D call of TRBD1 rests on TCRdb alone, since no DNA is present to check it. Per germline, CDR1 MNHEY and CDR2 SMNVEV (reference sequence). The CDR3 runs to 13 residues. CDR3 loop: CASRDSRTYEQYF.

The chain recombines TRBV7-9 with TRBJ2-3; the TCRdb call, TRBD2, lacks DNA for checking. This CDR3 has 13 amino acids. Looked up from germline, CDR1 is SEHNR and CDR2 is FQNEAQ (reference sequence). CDR3 loop: CASSWELRDTQYF.

This chain connects TRBV18 to TRBJ2-2; absent DNA, TCRdb's TRBD1 call cannot be checked. Germline V gene lookup returns CDR1 KGHSH and CDR2 LQKENI. The CDR3 totals 16 residues. The CDR3 loop is CASSPPGQVLSGELFF.

The chain employs TRBV7-9 and TRBJ1-1. Per germline, CDR1 SEHNR and CDR2 FQNEAQ (reference sequence). The CDR3 has 12 residues. The CDR3 sequence: CASSLVNTEAFF.

J is TRBJ2-7 and V is TRBV30. The CDR3 covers 11 residues. Per the germline V gene, CDR1 is GTSNPN and CDR2 is SVGIG (reference sequence). CDR3 amino acids: CAWRAWDEQYF.

The genes are TRBV12-3 or TRBV12-4 and TRBJ1-6. The CDR3 is made up of 15 amino acids. The CDR3 sequence: CASSLTGRNNSPLHF.